The T cell receptor (beta chain) described here comes from a study of cytomegalovirus exposure and HLA in healthy donors. Study-level results: When analyzed later, a missense DCLRE1C variant was found to be linked to TCR beta V- and J-gene trimming. Analyses of presence/absence relied on an assumption of roughly uniform sequencing depth across donors. High sensitivity and specificity were reportedly achieved when the classifier diagnosed cytomegalovirus status. An analysis done earlier found most TCR beta V segments productive about 87% or about 30% of the time.

For this clone: Its cognate antigen is unknown.

The PCR used 60 Vbeta and 13 Jbeta primers. Sequencing was performed with immunoSEQ multiplex PCR; in TCRdb, only in-frame clones are kept and a portion is missing. Counted here are approximately 150,000 clones, approximately 80% occurring once; the ten biggest clones make up approximately 2.9%. This CDR3 is 14 amino acids long. The V and J ends lost 5 bases and 8 bases respectively, with 16 bases between them. The V gene's germline CDR1 is SGHTA and CDR2 FQGNSA. The sequencing input was PBMCs. J is TRBJ2-1 and V is TRBV7-2, with TRBD2 as a possible D gene (6 bases). The sequence was obtained from a woman aged 35 to 49 in good health and CMV-seropositive. CDR3 loop: CASSLLGGDHEQFF. The CDR3 DNA follows: TGTGCCAGCAGCCTGTTAGGCGGGGACCATGAGCAGTTCTTC.